This T cell receptor beta chain was sequenced during a study of a mutant IDH1 vaccine in newly diagnosed glioma. On the study more broadly: Vaccination began 4-6 weeks post radiotherapy alone, or with temozolomide cycles.

Profiling relied on immunoSEQ multiplex PCR, and the TCRdb table lists in-frame clones only, not all of them. The table shows about 24,000 clones, with roughly 83% occurring only once. CDR3 length: 17 amino acids. A note on this clone: Antigen specificity is unknown.

Time point meaning: week 47, end of study. Vaccinated patients received 300 ug of mutant IDH1 20-mer peptide per dose, with topical imiquimod. The sequence was collected from a man aged 35-49 years with glioma. The sample was PBMCs, taken from a glioma patient whose treatment included an IDH1 peptide vaccine. The genes are TRBV21-1 and TRBJ1-4. TRBV21-1 is labeled a pseudogene. The DNA for the CDR3 is TGTGCCAGCAGCTCGGGGGGTGGTAGAGGGCTGGGTGAAAAACTGTTTTTT. It yields the protein CASSSGGGRGLGEKLFF.